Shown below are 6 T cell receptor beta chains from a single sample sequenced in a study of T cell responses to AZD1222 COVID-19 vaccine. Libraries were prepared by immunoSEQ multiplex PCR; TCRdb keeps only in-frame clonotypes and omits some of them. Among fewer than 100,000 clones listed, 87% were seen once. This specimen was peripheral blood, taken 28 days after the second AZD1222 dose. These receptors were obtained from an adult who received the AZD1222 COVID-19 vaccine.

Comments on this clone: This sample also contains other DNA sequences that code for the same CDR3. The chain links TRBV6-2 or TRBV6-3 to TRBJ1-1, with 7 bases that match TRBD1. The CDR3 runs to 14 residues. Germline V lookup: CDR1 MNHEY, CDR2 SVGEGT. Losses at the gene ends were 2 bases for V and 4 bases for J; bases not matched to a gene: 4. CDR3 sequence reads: CASSYTTGVTEAFF. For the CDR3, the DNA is TGTGCCAGCAGTTACACTACAGGGGTCACTGAAGCTTTCTTT.

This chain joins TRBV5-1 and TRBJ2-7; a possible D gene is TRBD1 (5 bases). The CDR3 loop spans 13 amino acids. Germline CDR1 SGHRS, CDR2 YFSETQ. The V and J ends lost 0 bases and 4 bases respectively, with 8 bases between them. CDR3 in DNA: TGCGCCAGCAGCTTGGTACAGGAATACGAGCAGTACTTC. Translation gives CASSLVQEYEQYF.

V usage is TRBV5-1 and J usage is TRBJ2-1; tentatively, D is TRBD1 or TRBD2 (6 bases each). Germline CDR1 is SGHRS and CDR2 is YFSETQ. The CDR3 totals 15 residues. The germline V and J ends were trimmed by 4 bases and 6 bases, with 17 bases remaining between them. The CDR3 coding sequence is TGCGCCAGCAGCCCCCTTCGGGGGCCCGCCAATGAGCAGTTCTTC. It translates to CASSPLRGPANEQFF.

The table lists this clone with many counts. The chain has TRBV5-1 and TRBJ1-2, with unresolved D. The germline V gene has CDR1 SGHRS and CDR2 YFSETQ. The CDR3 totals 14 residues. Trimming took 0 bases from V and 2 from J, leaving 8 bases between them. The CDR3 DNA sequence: TGCGCCAGCAGCTTGGAGTCCGTAAACTATGGCTACACCTTC. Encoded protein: CASSLESVNYGYTF. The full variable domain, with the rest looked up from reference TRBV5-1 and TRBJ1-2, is KAGVTQTPRYLIKTRGQQVTLSCSPISGHRSVSWYQQTPGQGLQFLFEYFSETQRNKGNFPGRFSGRQFSNSRSEMNVSTLELGDSALYLCASSLESVNYGYTFGSGTRLTVV.

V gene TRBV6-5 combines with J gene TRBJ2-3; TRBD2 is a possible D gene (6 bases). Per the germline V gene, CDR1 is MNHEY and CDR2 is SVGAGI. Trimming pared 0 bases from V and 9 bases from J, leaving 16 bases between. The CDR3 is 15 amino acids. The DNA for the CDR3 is TGTGCCAGCAGTTACTCGAGGTCCGGGGGTGGCACGCAGTATTTT. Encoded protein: CASSYSRSGGGTQYF.

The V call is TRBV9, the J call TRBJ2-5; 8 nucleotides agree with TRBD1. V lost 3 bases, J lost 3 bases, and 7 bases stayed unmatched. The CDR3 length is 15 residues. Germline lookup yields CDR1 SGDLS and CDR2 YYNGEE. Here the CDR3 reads CASSGTGGKKETQYF. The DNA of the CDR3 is TGTGCCAGCAGCGGAACAGGGGGGAAGAAAGAGACCCAGTACTTC.